This T cell receptor beta chain was sequenced for a study of T-cell memory formation after mild COVID-19. Background on the study: TCR clusters mostly belonged to single donors. Findings of the study overall: CD8+ contracting clones occupied EMRA, while CD4+ ones occupied mainly CM and EM. CD4/CD8 balance held among clones contracting day 15 to 85, and later expanders leaned CD4+.

TCRdb re-called the 5' RACE reads through MiXCR, storing one row per CDR3 protein. The table records 150,000 to 200,000 distinct CDR3 sequences, 25% to 40% of them present only once. CDR3 length: 14 amino acids. V was pared by 7 bases and J by 6 bases, with 16 bases between. About this clonotype: Its antigen is not identified.

The chain links TRBV12-3 or TRBV12-4 to TRBJ1-5; a weak D match, TRBD1 (6 bases). The sequence derives from an adult woman who had mild COVID-19 (a few samples of this study predate the infection). Cell type and time point are not known. The sequenced sample consisted of PBMCs or a T cell subset sorted from them (not recorded which). CDR3 loop: CASTKGGGLQPQHF. The CDR3 DNA reads as TGTGCCAGCACAAAAGGGGGGGGCCTTCAGCCCCAGCATTTT.